This T cell receptor beta chain was profiled in a study of shared clonotypes between healthy human individuals. Study-wide findings and caveats: As a rule, naive subsets had a larger estimated richness than memory subsets. Sorted-subset sequencing, rarefaction showed, was incomplete despite large depth. With few donors, the genetic and exposure-history diversity represented was limited.

The naive CD8 subset, CD45RO-negative cells positively selected for CCR7, excluded terminally differentiated effector memory CD45RA+ cells. Libraries were prepared by immunoSEQ multiplex PCR; TCRdb keeps only in-frame clonotypes and omits some of them. The data show around 1.9 million clones, around 93% seen once. The germline CDR1 and CDR2 sequences are KGHSH and LQKENI. The CDR3 runs 14 residues. V lost 8 bases, J lost 0 bases, and 13 bases lay in between. Comment on this clone: Its antigen is unidentified.

This TCR derives from a man in his late teens or twenties in good health. Some clones in this sample may be carry-over from other donors' samples. Sequencing used naive CD8+ T cells from PBMCs. This chain connects TRBV18 to TRBJ1-2, with a tentative D call TRBD1 (5 bases). CDR3 region: CASPRGEANYGYTF. CDR3 DNA sequence: TGTGCCAGCCCCCGGGGGGAAGCTAACTATGGCTACACCTTC.